The rows below give T cell receptor beta chains drawn from one sample of a study of T cell responses to AZD1222 COVID-19 vaccine. Profiled with immunoSEQ multiplex PCR; TCRdb holds only in-frame clones, not every one. This sample has over 130,000 clones, with 70% to 90% found just once. Here the sequenced sample was peripheral blood, taken on day 0 of AZD1222 vaccination. These receptors all come from an adult in good health. CDR3s include the opening cysteine and the closing phenylalanine or tryptophan. A D gene is named only where the DNA matches it firmly. Not all rows give a size; the values are once, few, many and, for expanded clones, a class.

D gene	J gene	V gene	clone size	CDR3 protein	CDR3 DNA
TRBD2	TRBJ2-4	TRBV6-7	-	CASSYSGLAVAKNIQYF	TGTGCCAGCAGTTACTCCGGACTAGCGGTAGCCAAAAACATTCAGTACTTC
TRBD1	TRBJ1-5	TRBV18	-	CASSPQTGGRLGNQPQHF	TGTGCCAGCTCACCGCAGACAGGGGGCCGACTAGGCAATCAGCCCCAGCATTTT
-	TRBJ2-1	TRBV7-2	-	CASSLQGTSSYNEQFF	TGTGCCAGCAGCTTACAGGGCACCAGCTCCTACAATGAGCAGTTCTTC
-	TRBJ2-1	TRBV28	-	CASSLGGGLEQFF	TGTGCCAGCAGTTTAGGAGGGGGCCTTGAGCAGTTCTTC
TRBD1	TRBJ2-2	TRBV7-9	-	CASSGAGGRTGELFF	TGTGCCAGCAGCGGGGCAGGGGGTCGGACCGGGGAGCTGTTTTTT
-	TRBJ1-5	TRBV27	-	CATRGGNQPQHF	TGTGCCACGCGAGGGGGCAATCAGCCCCAGCATTTT
-	TRBJ1-5	TRBV29-1	-	CSVRQANQPQHF	TGCAGCGTTCGGCAGGCGAATCAGCCCCAGCATTTT
TRBD2	TRBJ2-7	TRBV7-8	-	CASSLAGILIGGGGYEQYF	TGTGCCAGCAGCTTAGCAGGGATACTAATCGGCGGGGGGGGCTACGAGCAGTACTTC
TRBD1	TRBJ1-5	TRBV28	once	CAESGTGGNQPQHF	TGTGCCGAGTCCGGGACAGGGGGCAATCAGCCCCAGCATTTT
-	TRBJ1-4	TRBV30	-	CAWRPAGAFIPGEKLFF	TGTGCCTGGAGGCCTGCAGGGGCGTTCATACCCGGGGAAAAACTGTTTTTT
TRBD1	TRBJ1-5	TRBV5-1	-	CASSRDGTGGQPQHF	TGCGCCAGCAGCCGCGACGGGACAGGGGGACAGCCCCAGCATTTT
TRBD2	TRBJ2-1	TRBV28	-	CASSLLAGDHEQFF	TGTGCCAGCAGTTTATTAGCGGGAGACCATGAGCAGTTCTTC
-	TRBJ1-2	TRBV27	-	CASSSGGLPNYGYTF	TGTGCCAGCAGTAGCGGGGGACTACCGAACTATGGCTACACCTTC
TRBD1	TRBJ2-5	TRBV24-1	-	CATSEGTGGLQETQYF	TGTGCCACCAGTGAGGGGACAGGGGGATTACAAGAGACCCAGTACTTC
TRBD1	TRBJ2-6	TRBV27	-	CASSPRWPGQGLGLIAGANVLTF	TGTGCCAGCAGTCCCCGTTGGCCGGGACAGGGTCTGGGTCTGATCGCTGGGGCCAACGTCCTGACTTTC
-	TRBJ1-5	TRBV7-2	-	CASSLWGAVGQPQHF	TGTGCCAGCAGCTTATGGGGAGCCGTGGGCCAGCCCCAGCATTTT